Listed below are T cell receptor beta chains from one sample, sequenced in a study of T cells in Graves' hyperthyroidism and ophthalmopathy. MiXCR was run by TCRdb on the multiplex PCR reads, yielding one entry per CDR3 protein. The sample shows roughly 300,000 distinct CDR3 sequences, 25% to 30% of them seen only once. Sequencing was done on a sample of blood. The receptors originated from a man in his forties or fifties with Graves' hyperthyroidism that later progressed to Graves' ophthalmopathy. Both conserved end residues are part of each CDR3. D genes are given only for firm matches. The listing skips clone size in some rows; elsewhere it reads once, few, many or a size class.

>.|TRBJ1-3|TRBV6-5|many
TGTGCCAGCAGTTACGATTTCCTTCTCTCTGGAAACACCATATATTTT
CASSYDFLLSGNTIYF
>.|TRBJ1-5|TRBV7-2|.
TGTGCCAGCAGCGTGGACCATCAGCCCCAGCATTTT
CASSVDHQPQHF
>.|TRBJ2-2|TRBV24-1|few
TGTGCCACCAGTGATATCGGACAGAACACCGGGGAGCTGTTTTTT
CATSDIGQNTGELFF
>.|TRBJ1-1|TRBV29-1|many
TGCAGCGTGTACCTACAGGGGAACACTGAAGCTTTCTTT
CSVYLQGNTEAFF
>TRBD1|TRBJ2-5|TRBV7-3|.
TGTGCCAGCAGCTTAAGACAGGGTTTACGAAGGGGTGAGACCCAGTACTTC
CASSLRQGLRRGETQYF
>.|TRBJ2-7|TRBV12-3/TRBV12-4|.
TGTGCCAGCGCGAGTCGACAGGCATACGAGCAGTACTTC
CASASRQAYEQYF
>TRBD2|TRBJ2-5|TRBV20-1|many
TGCAGTGCTAGAGATCCTAGCGGGAGGGAGGAGACCCAGTACTTC
CSARDPSGREETQYF
>.|TRBJ1-1|TRBV2|few
TGTGCCCGGAGAACAGGGAACACTGAAGCTTTCTTT
CARRTGNTEAFF
>.|TRBJ2-5|TRBV29-1|many
TGCAGCGTTGAAGACTCACAAGAGACCCAGTACTTC
CSVEDSQETQYF
>TRBD1|TRBJ2-7|TRBV9|few
TGTGCCAGCAGCGCGGGGCCGGGACAGTCTCTCTACGAGCAGTACTTC
CASSAGPGQSLYEQYF
>TRBD1|TRBJ1-2|TRBV27|many
TGTGCCAGCAGTTCCGGGACAGGGAGGTATGGCTACACCTTC
CASSSGTGRYGYTF
>.|TRBJ2-7|TRBV5-1|many
TGCGCCAGCAGCTTTGGCGGCGAGCAGTACTTC
CASSFGGEQYF
>.|TRBJ2-7|TRBV5-4|many
TGTGCCAGCAGCCCCCGGGCAGAGTTGGGGGAGCAGTACTTC
CASSPRAELGEQYF
>TRBD2|TRBJ2-4|TRBV5-5|many
TGTGCCAGCAGCTCGGGGACTAGCAGAAACATTCAGTACTTC
CASSSGTSRNIQYF
>TRBD1|TRBJ1-2|TRBV5-1|many
TGCGCCAGCAGCTGGGCGACCGCGACAGGGGGCAATGGCTACACCTTC
CASSWATATGGNGYTF
>.|TRBJ1-1|TRBV29-1|many
TGCAGCGTTGTGAAGAACACTGAAGCTTTCTTT
CSVVKNTEAFF
>.|TRBJ2-7|TRBV24-1|many
TGTGCCACCAGGGCAGGGAGTAGCCACGAGCAGTACTTC
CATRAGSSHEQYF
>.|TRBJ1-1|TRBV20-1|many
TGCAGTGCTAGAGGGACATCGGGGGCCGCACGAGAAGCTTTCTTT
CSARGTSGAAREAFF
>.|TRBJ2-7|TRBV4-1|.
TGCGCCAGCAGCCATGGAGGGCCAGGGGCCGAGCAGTACTTC
CASSHGGPGAEQYF
>TRBD2|TRBJ2-7|TRBV20-1|.
TGCAGTGCCACCCGGGAGGACGAGCAGTACTTC
CSATREDEQYF
>.|TRBJ2-5|TRBV18|many
TGTGCCAGCTCACCACTGGTAGAACTCCAAGAGACCCAGTACTTC
CASSPLVELQETQYF
>.|TRBJ2-7|TRBV20-1|many
TGCAGTGCCAGATACGCGGACTATACCTACGAGCAGTACTTC
CSARYADYTYEQYF
>TRBD2|TRBJ2-7|TRBV28|many
TGTGCCAGCAGTCCAAGAGGTAGCGGGAGTATGTACGAGCAGTACTTC
CASSPRGSGSMYEQYF
>.|TRBJ1-1|TRBV4-1|many
TGCGCCAGCAGCCAAGGGAAGAGTACTGGGCTGGCTGAAGCTTTCTTT
CASSQGKSTGLAEAFF
>TRBD2|TRBJ2-5|TRBV20-1|few
TGCAGTGCTAGTGAGCTAGCGGGGGCAGAGACCCAGTACTTC
CSASELAGAETQYF
>.|TRBJ2-4|TRBV6-1|.
TGTGCCAGCAGTGAAGGTCAGGAGGAACGAAACATTCAGTACTTC
CASSEGQEERNIQYF
>.|TRBJ1-3|TRBV6-1|.
TGTGCCAGCACTCGCCCTAGGGGCTCTGGAAACACCATATATTTT
CASTRPRGSGNTIYF
>TRBD2|TRBJ2-7|TRBV9|.
TGTGCCAGCAGCGTAGAGGAGACTAGCGGCCGTAGGGAGCAGTACTTC
CASSVEETSGRREQYF
>.|TRBJ1-5|TRBV20-1|many
TGCAGTGCTAGACCGGATAGCAATCAGCCCCAGCATTTT
CSARPDSNQPQHF
>TRBD1|TRBJ1-5|TRBV6-1|.
TGTGCCAGTAGAGGGGGACAGGGAAGGGTTGGCAATCAGCCCCAGCATTTT
CASRGGQGRVGNQPQHF
>TRBD2|TRBJ2-7|TRBV20-1|many
TGCAGTGCTAGAGATCCCACTAGCGCAAGCGAGCAGTACTTC
CSARDPTSASEQYF
>TRBD2|TRBJ2-7|TRBV5-5|many
TGTGCCAGCGGCCTAGCGGGCACCTACGAGCAGTACTTC
CASGLAGTYEQYF
>.|TRBJ2-2|TRBV24-1|many
TGTGCCACCAGTGGCGTCAGGGAGACTAAAACCGGGGAGCTGTTTTTT
CATSGVRETKTGELFF
>TRBD1|TRBJ2-7|TRBV2|many
TGTGCCAGTCTCCGGACAGGGGGAGGTTACGAGCAGTACTTC
CASLRTGGGYEQYF
>.|TRBJ1-5|TRBV19|.
TGTGCCAGTAGTATGGCCAGGGAGGGCCAGCCCCAGCATTTT
CASSMAREGQPQHF
>TRBD1|TRBJ1-2|TRBV6-5|many
TGTGCCAGCAGTTTAACTTTCCGGGACAGGGGAAGAGGCTACACCTTC
CASSLTFRDRGRGYTF
>.|TRBJ2-7|TRBV6-2/TRBV6-3|few
TGTGCCAGCAGTTACAGTGGTCACGAGCAGTACTTC
CASSYSGHEQYF
>.|TRBJ1-1|TRBV5-1|many
TGCGCCAGCAGTTTAGAACTCAGGAACACTGAAGCTTTCTTT
CASSLELRNTEAFF
>.|TRBJ2-5|TRBV18|.
TGTGCCAGCTCACCGTGGACAGTAGAGACCCAGTACTTC
CASSPWTVETQYF
>.|TRBJ1-5|TRBV5-5|many
TGTGCCAGCAGCAGCTTTTCGGACGGACATCAGCCCCAGCATTTT
CASSSFSDGHQPQHF
>.|TRBJ1-1|TRBV6-5|many
TGTGCCAGCAGTTACTCGATATTGGGAGGAGATGAAGCTTTCTTT
CASSYSILGGDEAFF
>.|TRBJ2-5|TRBV5-6|many
TGTGCCAGCAGCTTGGCATGGGATAGGGAGACCCAGTACTTC
CASSLAWDRETQYF
>.|TRBJ2-7|TRBV7-8|many
TGTGCCAGCAGCCGACTCCAGGCAGGGGAGTCAGGCGAGCAGTACTTC
CASSRLQAGESGEQYF
>.|TRBJ1-5|TRBV6-2/TRBV6-3|.
TGTGCCAGCTCCCGAACGGGGGCATTAAGCAATCAGCCCCAGCATTTT
CASSRTGALSNQPQHF